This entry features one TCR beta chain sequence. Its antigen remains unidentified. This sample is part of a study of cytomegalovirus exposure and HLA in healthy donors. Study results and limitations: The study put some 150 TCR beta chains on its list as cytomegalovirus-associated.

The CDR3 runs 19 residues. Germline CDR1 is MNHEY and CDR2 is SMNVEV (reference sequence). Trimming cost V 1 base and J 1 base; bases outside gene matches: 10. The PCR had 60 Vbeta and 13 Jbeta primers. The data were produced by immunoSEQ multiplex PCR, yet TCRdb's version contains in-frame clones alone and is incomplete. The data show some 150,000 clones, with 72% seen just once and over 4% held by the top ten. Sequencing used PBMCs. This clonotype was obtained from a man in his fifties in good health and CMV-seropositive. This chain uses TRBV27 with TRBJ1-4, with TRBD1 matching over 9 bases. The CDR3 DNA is TGTGCCAGCAGTTTATTTGGGACAGGGAAATGGGGAACTAATGAAAAACTGTTTTTT. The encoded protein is CASSLFGTGKWGTNEKLFF.